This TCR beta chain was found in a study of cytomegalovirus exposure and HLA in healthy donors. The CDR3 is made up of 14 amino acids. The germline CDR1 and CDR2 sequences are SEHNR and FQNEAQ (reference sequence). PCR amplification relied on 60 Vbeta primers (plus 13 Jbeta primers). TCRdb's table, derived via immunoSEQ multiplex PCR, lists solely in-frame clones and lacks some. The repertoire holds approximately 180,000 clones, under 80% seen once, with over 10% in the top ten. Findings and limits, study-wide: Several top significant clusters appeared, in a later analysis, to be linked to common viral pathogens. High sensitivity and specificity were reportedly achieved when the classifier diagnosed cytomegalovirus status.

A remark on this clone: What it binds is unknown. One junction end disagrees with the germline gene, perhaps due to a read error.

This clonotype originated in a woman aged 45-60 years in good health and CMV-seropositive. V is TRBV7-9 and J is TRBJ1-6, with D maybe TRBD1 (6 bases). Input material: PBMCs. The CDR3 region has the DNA TGTTCCAGCAGCTTACAGGGTAAAAATTCACCCCTCCACTTT. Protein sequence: CSSSLQGKNSPLHF.